The 20 T cell receptor beta chains given below trace back to one sample, sequenced in a study of T cell repertoires in cytomegalovirus infection. Their antigens remain unidentified. Each CDR3 protein gets one entry after TCRdb re-called the reads with MiXCR. The data show tens of thousands of distinct CDR3 sequences, 20% to 25% seen once. The specimen comprised CD8+ T cells from cultured PBMCs, sampled from culture after CMV antigen stimulation. The receptors were sampled from a human donor in good health (CMV status not recorded). Some clones in this sample may be carry-over from other donors' samples.

The chain has TRBV6-1 and TRBJ2-7; no clear D gene. Germline CDR1 and CDR2: MNHNS and SASEGT. The CDR3 extends over 13 amino acids. V lost 6 bases and J lost 2, with 11 bases in between. The CDR3 here is CASSETPPYEQYF. The CDR3 DNA sequence: TGTGCCAGCAGCGAGACCCCACCCTACGAGCAGTACTTC.

A few counts support this clonotype. This chain uses TRBV4-3 with TRBJ2-1, with D hard to call. In germline, CDR1 is LGHNA, CDR2 YSLEER. V gave up 1 base and J gave up 8 bases, with 15 bases separating them. This CDR3 has 15 amino acids. The CDR3 is CASSQVRTPGDEQFF. CDR3 coding DNA: TGCGCCAGCAGCCAAGTTCGGACCCCTGGGGATGAGCAGTTCTTC.

This clonotype has only a few counts. The chain carries TRBV12-3 or TRBV12-4 and TRBJ2-3; no clear D. This CDR3 has 16 amino acids. Trimming pared 3 bases from V and 5 bases from J, leaving 18 bases between. The CDR3 DNA follows: TGTGCCAGCAGTTTTTCGTGGGAAACAGCCGGAGATACGCAGTATTTT. It specifies CASSFSWETAGDTQYF.

This chain uses TRBV28 with TRBJ1-6; D is unclear. Germline CDR1 is MDHEN and CDR2 is SYDVKM. Deletions cut 2 bases from V and 5 bases from J, with 7 bases between. The CDR3 extends over 14 amino acids. DNA for the CDR3: TGTGCCAGCAGTTTAAAACAGAATAATTCACCCCTCCACTTT. Its protein is CASSLKQNNSPLHF.

About this clonotype itself: At one boundary the junction diverges from the germline segment, which might be a read error. The rearrangement uses TRBV7-7 and TRBJ2-5; 10 bases align to TRBD1. The V gene's germline CDR1 is SSHAT and CDR2 FNYEAQ (reference sequence). The CDR3 consists of 14 residues. Here the CDR3 DNA reads TGTGCTAGCAGCCTCGGGACAGGGGAACAGACCCAGTACTTC. It yields the protein CASSLGTGEQTQYF. Drawing the rest from reference TRBV7-7 and TRBJ2-5, the complete variable domain is GAGVSQSPRYKVTKRGQDVTLRCDPISSHATLYWYQQALGQGPEFLTYFNYEAQPDKSGLPSDRFSAERPEGSISTLTIQRTEQRDSAMYRCASSLGTGEQTQYFGPGTRLLVL.

The rearrangement joins TRBV27 to TRBJ2-2, with TRBD2 matching over 7 bases. Germline V lookup: CDR1 MNHEY, CDR2 SMNVEV (reference sequence). The CDR3 contains 15 residues. With 5 bases clipped from V and 6 bases from J, the junction kept 9 bases outside the gene matches. As DNA, the CDR3 is TGTGCCAGCAGTCAACTAGCGCGTCAGCCCGGGGAGCTGTTTTTT. Translating it yields CASSQLARQPGELFF.

At least ten counts were recorded for this clonotype. The gene calls are TRBV6-1 and TRBJ2-1, with TRBD1 matching 9 bases. Germline V gene data show CDR1 as MNHNS and CDR2 as SASEGT. The CDR3 consists of 14 residues. Trimming removed 8 bases from V and 5 bases from J; junction bases left unmatched: 7. This CDR3 reads CASGPGQGDNEQFF. The CDR3 nucleotides read TGTGCCAGCGGACCGGGACAGGGAGACAATGAGCAGTTCTTC.

The rearrangement joins TRBV2 to TRBJ2-7, with TRBD1 matching 8 bases. Germline assignment: CDR1 SNHLY and CDR2 FYNNEI. V was clipped by 6 bases and J by 2 bases; unmatched bases: 9. The CDR3 length is 15 residues. CDR3 protein: CASSGNDRGTYEQYF. CDR3 DNA: TGTGCCAGCAGCGGAAATGACAGGGGTACCTACGAGCAGTACTTC.

This clonotype was seen more than once but under ten times. The V gene is TRBV12-5, the J gene TRBJ1-3; D is unresolved. Trimming shortened V by 2 bases and J by 5 bases, and 22 bases separated the two germline ends. The CDR3 loop spans 18 amino acids. The germline CDR1 and CDR2 sequences are LGHNT and FRNRAP. This CDR3 is CASGLFEGLGVDRNTIYF. For the CDR3, the DNA is TGTGCTAGTGGTTTGTTCGAAGGACTGGGCGTTGATAGAAACACCATATATTTT.

V gene TRBV7-2 combines with J gene TRBJ1-6; 7 positions match TRBD1. The V segment lost 5 bases and the J segment 2 bases; nucleotides outside the gene matches: 6. The CDR3 contains 16 residues. The V gene's germline CDR1 is SGHTA and CDR2 FQGNSA. The CDR3 reads CASSPRGTAYNSPLHF. The CDR3 DNA reads TGTGCCAGCAGCCCACGGGGGACAGCCTATAATTCACCCCTCCACTTT.

This clonotype has just a few counts. CDR3 amino acids: CASSPDGQGAPYGYTF. The CDR3 DNA reads TGTGCCAGCAGCCCCGACGGACAGGGGGCCCCTTATGGCTACACCTTC. The gene calls are TRBV11-2 and TRBJ1-2; TRBD1 matches 11 bases. V lost 5 bases and J lost 5; bases outside the gene matches: 10. Germline V gene data show CDR1 as SGHAT and CDR2 as FQNNGV. The CDR3 has 16 amino acids.

The rearrangement links TRBV12-3 or TRBV12-4 to TRBJ2-5; TRBD2 matches at 7 bases. V gave up 3 bases and J gave up 5 bases; unmatched junction bases: 9. The CDR3 length is 15 residues. CDR3 residues: CASSFPGGGSETQYF. CDR3 coding DNA: TGTGCCAGCAGTTTTCCGGGGGGAGGTTCGGAGACCCAGTACTTC.

Notes on this clonotype: The junction departs from germline at one end; a sequencing error may be responsible. The chain combines TRBV7-9 with TRBJ1-2; 9 bases agree with TRBD1. Germline V CDR1 and CDR2: SEHNR, FQNEAQ (reference sequence). The length of the CDR3 is 16 residues. The CDR3 loop reads CASSSKDRGGDYGYAF. Written as DNA, the CDR3 is TGTGCCAGCAGCTCTAAGGACAGGGGAGGAGACTATGGCTACGCCTTC.

The chain uses TRBV2 and TRBJ2-5; possible D gene TRBD1, 7 bases. V lost 8 bases and J 5 bases, leaving 15 bases between the germline ends. CDR3 length equals 13 residues. Germline-derived CDR1 and CDR2 are SNHLY and FYNNEI. CDR3 sequence: CASRGTVRETQYF. The CDR3, as DNA: TGTGCCAGCCGGGGGACAGTGAGGGAGACCCAGTACTTC.

This clonotype showed up just a few times. The chain has TRBV9 and TRBJ1-3; D is perhaps TRBD1 (6 bases). The CDR3 is 17 amino acids. Trimming removed 2 bases from V and 0 bases from J, with 15 bases in between. Germline V lookup: CDR1 SGDLS, CDR2 YYNGEE. The CDR3 bases are TGTGCCAGCAGCGTCCAGGGGCTAAGAAACTCTGGAAACACCATATATTTT. Amino acids: CASSVQGLRNSGNTIYF.

The sample holds a few counts of this clonotype. The rearrangement links TRBV7-2 to TRBJ1-1; 8 bases align to TRBD1. The CDR3 has 14 amino acids. Germline CDR1 and CDR2: SGHTA and FQGNSA. Trimming cost V 4 bases and J 5 bases; bases outside gene matches: 6. The CDR3 nucleotides are TGTGCCAGCAGCTCCCGACAGGGGTGGACTGAAGCTTTCTTT. Protein: CASSSRQGWTEAFF.

The V gene is TRBV6-1, the J gene TRBJ1-1; 10 bases line up with TRBD1. CDR3 length: 14 amino acids. V shed 6 bases and J 6 bases; nucleotides not matched to a gene: 7. Germline V CDR1 and CDR2: MNHNS, SASEGT. CDR3 sequence: CASSSGTGVPEAFF. CDR3 in DNA: TGTGCCAGCAGCTCCGGGACAGGGGTCCCTGAAGCTTTCTTT.

This chain connects TRBV14 to TRBJ1-2, with D hard to call. This CDR3 contains 13 residues. V was trimmed by 1 base and J by 4 bases, leaving 7 bases between them. CDR1 is SGHDN, CDR2 FVKESK, per germline. The CDR3 is CASSQVGFYGYTF. In DNA, the CDR3 is TGTGCCAGCAGCCAAGTCGGGTTCTATGGCTACACCTTC.

This clonotype was detected only a few times. The rearrangement uses TRBV20-1 and TRBJ2-2; D gene uncertain. CDR1 DFQATT and CDR2 SNEGSKA come from the germline V gene (reference sequence). The CDR3 totals 13 residues. Trimming cost V 2 bases and J 8 bases, with 12 bases left between them. The CDR3 coding sequence is TGCAGTGCTAGACACCCCTCGGTGGGGGAGCTGTTTTTT. Its protein product is CSARHPSVGELFF.

This clonotype was detected only a few times. V and J are TRBV7-8 and TRBJ1-1; 8 positions agree with TRBD1. Germline lookup yields CDR1 SGHVS and CDR2 FQNEAQ. V lost 4 bases to trimming and J lost 3 bases; unmatched junction nucleotides: 7. The CDR3 runs to 15 residues. CDR3 sequence reads: CASSSRTGTHTEAFF. The DNA for the CDR3 is TGTGCCAGCAGCTCGAGGACAGGGACGCACACTGAAGCTTTCTTT.